The 15 T cell receptor beta chains listed next were all sequenced from one sample in a study of blood T cell repertoires in COVID-19. The repertoire was sequenced with immunoSEQ multiplex PCR; TCRdb's copy has only in-frame clones and lacks some. The table shows hundreds of thousands of clones, with roughly 89% occurring only once. Sequenced input: peripheral blood. The receptors shown here come from a man aged 55 to 69 who had recovered from COVID-19.

The chain joins TRBV4-1 to TRBJ2-7, with 10 bases identical to TRBD2. The CDR3 covers 16 residues. Germline CDR1 reads MGHRA; CDR2 reads YSYEKL. J was trimmed by 3 bases and V by 0 bases; bases with no gene match: 5. The chain's CDR3 is CASSQELSGGDYEQYF. The CDR3 bases are TGCGCCAGCAGCCAAGAGCTCAGCGGGGGGGACTACGAGCAGTACTTC.

The rearrangement links TRBV7-6 to TRBJ2-7, with TRBD2 matching over 8 bases. The CDR3 extends over 16 amino acids. Germline assignment: CDR1 SGHVS and CDR2 FNYEAQ. The trim removed 7 bases at V and 0 bases at J, leaving 11 bases unmatched. The CDR3 bases are TGTGCCAGCACCCCCTTAGCGGGACCTAGCTCCTACGAGCAGTACTTC. This translates into CASTPLAGPSSYEQYF.

This clone was counted a single time. V and J are TRBV5-1 and TRBJ2-5, with 7 bases aligning to TRBD1. Per germline, CDR1 SGHRS and CDR2 YFSETQ. With V trimmed by 4 bases and J by 3 bases, 3 bases remained unmatched. This CDR3 contains 13 residues. The chain's CDR3 is CASSLGTEETQYF. The CDR3 DNA sequence: TGCGCCAGCAGCCTAGGGACAGAAGAGACCCAGTACTTC.

CDR3 loop: CASSLWAGNTEAFF. The DNA for the CDR3 is TGTGCCAGCAGCTTATGGGCCGGAAACACTGAAGCTTTCTTT. The chain carries TRBV7-3 and TRBJ1-1; D is unresolved. The CDR3 sequence is 14 residues long. The V gene's germline CDR1 is SGHTA and CDR2 FQGTGA. V lost 2 bases and J lost 2, with 9 bases in between.

The rearrangement links TRBV28 to TRBJ2-7; TRBD1 matches at 11 bases. In germline, CDR1 is MDHEN, CDR2 SYDVKM. Trimming removed 6 bases from V and 5 bases from J; junction bases left unmatched: 3. The CDR3 consists of 13 residues. As DNA, the CDR3 is TGTGCCAGCAGCCGGACAGGGGGCCACGAGCAGTACTTC. Its translation: CASSRTGGHEQYF.

The chain joins TRBV5-1 to TRBJ2-7, with a weak D call TRBD1 (6 bases). Trimming stripped 4 bases from V and 1 base from J, with 12 bases between. CDR3 length equals 14 residues. CDR1 is SGHRS and CDR2 is YFSETQ in the germline V gene. The CDR3 spells CASSTMDRSYEQYF. The DNA of the CDR3 is TGCGCCAGCAGCACAATGGACAGATCCTACGAGCAGTACTTC.

The CDR3 loop reads CASSRLAGGPTDTQYF. Written as DNA, the CDR3 is TGTGCCAGCAGCCGACTAGCGGGAGGGCCCACAGATACGCAGTATTTT. The chain employs TRBV3-1 (or the pseudogene TRBV3-2) and TRBJ2-3; 14 nucleotides line up with TRBD2. The J segment lost 2 bases and the V segment lost 4 bases, leaving 2 bases of the junction unmatched. The CDR3 runs to 16 residues. The V gene's germline CDR1 is LGHDT and CDR2 YNNKEL (reference sequence).

The J gene is TRBJ2-2, the V gene TRBV7-2; the match to TRBD2 covers 8 bases. The ends lost 1 base at V and 5 bases at J; junction bases unmatched: 9. The CDR3 is 17 amino acids. The germline gives CDR1 SGHTA, CDR2 FQGNSA. DNA of the CDR3: TGTGCCAGCAGCTTAGGACACTCCGGGACTAGAACCGGGGAGCTGTTTTTT. Its translation: CASSLGHSGTRTGELFF.

This clone was observed once. This chain links TRBV3-1 (or the pseudogene TRBV3-2) with TRBJ1-4, with 10 bases lining up with TRBD1. In germline, CDR1 is LGHDT, CDR2 YNNKEL (reference sequence). V shed 4 bases, J shed 4 bases, and the junction held 3 bases outside the gene matches. This CDR3 comprises 15 residues. CDR3 sequence reads: CASSLGTGVNEKLFF. In DNA form, the CDR3 reads TGTGCCAGCAGCCTTGGGACAGGGGTTAATGAAAAACTGTTTTTT.

This chain uses TRBV18 with TRBJ1-2, with 7 bases that match TRBD1. Germline assignment: CDR1 KGHSH and CDR2 LQKENI. The CDR3 runs to 12 residues. Trimming removed 9 bases from V and 7 bases from J; junction bases left unmatched: 8. CDR3 loop: CASSSDRAGYTF. In nucleotides, the CDR3 is TGTGCCAGTTCCTCCGACAGGGCTGGCTACACCTTC.

J is TRBJ2-7 and V is TRBV25-1; a weak D match, TRBD1 (5 bases). The V end was cut by 4 bases, the J end by 7 bases, with 8 bases between. The germline V gene encodes CDR1 MGHDK and CDR2 SYGVNS. The CDR3 runs to 11 residues. CDR3 nucleotides: TGTGCCAGCAGTGTGGGGCTGGAGCAGTACTTC. Protein product: CASSVGLEQYF.

The chain couples TRBV5-4 to TRBJ2-7; 9 positions agree with TRBD1. In germline, CDR1 is SGHNT, CDR2 YYREEE (reference sequence). There are 14 residues in the CDR3. V trimming: 5 bases; J trimming: 5 bases; junction bases outside the gene matches: 8. CDR3 region: CASRLRDRVHEQYF. The DNA of the CDR3 is TGTGCCAGCAGACTCCGGGACAGGGTCCACGAGCAGTACTTC.

The chain is built from TRBV6-1 and TRBJ1-2; D gene uncertain. Germline CDR1 MNHNS, CDR2 SASEGT. Trimming shortened V by 2 bases and J by 0 bases, and 10 bases separated the two germline ends. This CDR3 has 15 residues. The CDR3 loop is CASSERSPSNYGYTF. The CDR3 bases are TGTGCCAGCAGTGAACGGAGTCCTTCTAACTATGGCTACACCTTC.

This chain uses TRBV5-4 with TRBJ2-7, with no clear D. This CDR3 has 14 residues. V was clipped by 2 bases and J by 5 bases, with 14 bases between them. CDR1 is SGHNT and CDR2 is YYREEE in the germline V gene (reference sequence). This chain's CDR3 is CASSFRIASDEQYF. The CDR3 DNA sequence: TGTGCCAGCAGCTTTCGGATAGCCTCGGACGAGCAGTACTTC.

The chain uses TRBV19 and TRBJ2-1; 12 bases map to TRBD1. CDR3 length: 15 residues. The J segment lost 8 bases and the V segment lost 7 bases, leaving 9 bases of the junction unmatched. Germline V gene sequence: CDR1 LNHDA, CDR2 SQIVND (reference sequence). CDR3 nucleotides: TGTGCCAGTACCCTAACCGGGACAGGGGGCCATGAGCAGTTCTTC. Protein sequence: CASTLTGTGGHEQFF.